The sequence of this T cell receptor beta chain was determined in a study of shared clonotypes between healthy human individuals. Study background: The donors, a couple of women and a few men, were aged 18 to 49.

Using approximately 200 ng DNA, about 30,000 T cell genomes, the sorted-subset replicate PCRs were run. Measured with immunoSEQ multiplex PCR; TCRdb has only the in-frame clones, and not every one. This table has fewer than 3 million clones, around 90% appearing once. The germline CDR1 and CDR2 sequences are MDHEN and SYDVKM. The CDR3 length is 15 residues. V was pared by 3 bases and J by 2 bases, with 6 bases of the junction left unmatched. Notes on the study in general: Unshared clonotypes carried lower generation probabilities than those common to all four donors. Sampling involved blood alone; tissue repertoires likely differ.

As to this clone: Its antigen is undetermined.

The chain combines TRBV28 with TRBJ2-5, with 7 bases lining up with TRBD2. This receptor was identified in a man younger than 35 in good health. Some clones in this sample may be carry-over from other donors' samples. Sequencing was done on a sample of naive CD4+ T cells from PBMCs. Indicated subset: CD45RA+ positively selected. This chain's CDR3 is CASSLSWRGQETQYF. For the CDR3, the DNA is TGTGCCAGCAGTTTGTCGTGGCGGGGGCAAGAGACCCAGTACTTC.